This is a list of T cell receptor beta chains from one sample in a study of T cell responses to AZD1222 COVID-19 vaccine. Sequenced by immunoSEQ multiplex PCR; TCRdb stores in-frame clones only, minus some. The sample lists roughly 100,000 clones, roughly 89% occurring once. The sample in question was peripheral blood, obtained on day 0 of AZD1222 vaccination. The receptors were sampled from an adult in good health. CDR3s include the opening cysteine and the closing phenylalanine or tryptophan. The D gene is left open where the match is weak. Part of the rows lack a size; the others show once, few, many or a class for expanded clones.

d_gene: .; j_gene: TRBJ1-4; v_gene: TRBV28; abundance: .; CDR3aa: CASSSIFLGDEKLFF; CDR3nt: TGTGCCAGCAGTTCGATTTTCCTGGGGGATGAAAAACTGTTTTTT
d_gene: .; j_gene: TRBJ1-2; v_gene: TRBV28; abundance: .; CDR3aa: CASSSRQLYGYTF; CDR3nt: TGTGCCAGCAGTTCTAGACAGCTCTATGGCTACACCTTC
d_gene: TRBD2; j_gene: TRBJ2-3; v_gene: TRBV4-1; abundance: .; CDR3aa: CASSIGLAGGPGTDTQYF; CDR3nt: TGCGCCAGCAGCATCGGGCTAGCGGGAGGGCCAGGAACAGATACGCAGTATTTT
d_gene: .; j_gene: TRBJ2-7; v_gene: TRBV5-1; abundance: once; CDR3aa: CASSLDLMGEQYF; CDR3nt: TGCGCCAGCAGCTTGGATCTCATGGGCGAGCAGTACTTC
d_gene: .; j_gene: TRBJ1-1; v_gene: TRBV29-1; abundance: .; CDR3aa: CSVERMNTEAFF; CDR3nt: TGCAGCGTTGAAAGGATGAACACTGAAGCTTTCTTT
d_gene: .; j_gene: TRBJ1-1; v_gene: TRBV19; abundance: .; CDR3aa: CASSSHLSEWNTEAFF; CDR3nt: TGTGCCAGTAGTTCCCATCTCTCAGAGTGGAACACTGAAGCTTTCTTT
d_gene: .; j_gene: TRBJ2-3; v_gene: TRBV11-2; abundance: .; CDR3aa: CASSRRLETTDTQYF; CDR3nt: TGTGCCAGCAGCCGCCGACTCGAAACCACAGATACGCAGTATTTT
d_gene: .; j_gene: TRBJ2-2; v_gene: TRBV29-1; abundance: once; CDR3aa: CSVGTVSAGELFF; CDR3nt: TGCAGCGTTGGGACAGTATCGGCCGGGGAGCTGTTTTTT
d_gene: .; j_gene: TRBJ2-1; v_gene: TRBV16; abundance: .; CDR3aa: CASSQSPSRGIRNEQFF; CDR3nt: TGTGCCAGCAGCCAATCGCCCTCCAGGGGAATTAGGAATGAGCAGTTCTTC
d_gene: TRBD2; j_gene: TRBJ2-5; v_gene: TRBV13; abundance: .; CDR3aa: CASSLKGLAAETQYF; CDR3nt: TGTGCCAGCAGCTTAAAGGGACTAGCTGCGGAGACCCAGTACTTC
d_gene: .; j_gene: TRBJ2-7; v_gene: TRBV5-4; abundance: once; CDR3aa: CASSYFAGVGEQYF; CDR3nt: TGTGCCAGCAGCTATTTTGCAGGGGTGGGCGAGCAGTACTTC
d_gene: .; j_gene: TRBJ1-1; v_gene: TRBV30; abundance: .; CDR3aa: CAWSFRGVNTEAFF; CDR3nt: TGTGCCTGGAGTTTCCGGGGGGTAAACACTGAAGCTTTCTTT
d_gene: TRBD2; j_gene: TRBJ2-5; v_gene: TRBV7-3; abundance: .; CDR3aa: CASSLRTERGAGGPVETQYF; CDR3nt: TGTGCCAGCAGCTTAAGGACCGAGCGGGGGGCGGGAGGGCCAGTGGAGACCCAGTACTTC
d_gene: .; j_gene: TRBJ2-7; v_gene: TRBV29-1; abundance: .; CDR3aa: CSVGQGGYEQYF; CDR3nt: TGCAGCGTGGGTCAGGGCGGCTACGAGCAGTACTTC
d_gene: .; j_gene: TRBJ2-7; v_gene: TRBV30; abundance: .; CDR3aa: CALWVGETYEQYF; CDR3nt: TGTGCCTTATGGGTAGGAGAAACCTACGAGCAGTACTTC
d_gene: .; j_gene: TRBJ1-4; v_gene: TRBV28; abundance: .; CDR3aa: CASSPDILGEKLFF; CDR3nt: TGTGCCAGCAGCCCCGACATCCTTGGAGAAAAACTGTTTTTT
d_gene: .; j_gene: TRBJ2-1; v_gene: TRBV29-1; abundance: .; CDR3aa: CSVIGGLEQFF; CDR3nt: TGCAGCGTGATAGGGGGACTCGAGCAGTTCTTC
d_gene: .; j_gene: TRBJ2-7; v_gene: TRBV20-1; abundance: .; CDR3aa: CSANDRDGYEQYF; CDR3nt: TGCAGTGCTAATGACCGGGACGGCTACGAGCAGTACTTC
d_gene: .; j_gene: TRBJ1-2; v_gene: TRBV27; abundance: .; CDR3aa: CASRPPGRMYGYTF; CDR3nt: TGTGCCAGCAGGCCCCCGGGACGGATGTATGGCTACACCTTC
d_gene: TRBD1; j_gene: TRBJ1-5; v_gene: TRBV30; abundance: .; CDR3aa: CAWSAGGYQPQHF; CDR3nt: TGTGCCTGGAGTGCAGGGGGTTACCAGCCCCAGCATTTT
d_gene: .; j_gene: TRBJ2-7; v_gene: TRBV4-2; abundance: .; CDR3aa: CASSQVPDSTYEQYF; CDR3nt: TGTGCCAGCAGCCAAGTCCCGGATTCCACCTACGAGCAGTACTTC
d_gene: .; j_gene: TRBJ1-6; v_gene: TRBV25-1; abundance: once; CDR3aa: CASRAWTASDNSPLHF; CDR3nt: TGTGCCAGCAGAGCGTGGACCGCTAGTGATAATTCACCCCTCCACTTT
d_gene: .; j_gene: TRBJ1-1; v_gene: TRBV28; abundance: .; CDR3aa: CASSSHPGQENTEAFF; CDR3nt: TGTGCCAGCAGTTCCCATCCAGGGCAGGAGAACACTGAAGCTTTCTTT
d_gene: TRBD2; j_gene: TRBJ2-3; v_gene: TRBV27; abundance: .; CDR3aa: CASPGRLAGGTGSTDTQYF; CDR3nt: TGTGCCAGTCCAGGTCGGCTAGCGGGAGGGACGGGTAGCACAGATACGCAGTATTTT
d_gene: TRBD2; j_gene: TRBJ2-7; v_gene: TRBV27; abundance: .; CDR3aa: CASSLSSGSSYEQYF; CDR3nt: TGTGCCAGCAGTTTATCTAGCGGGAGCTCCTACGAGCAGTACTTC
d_gene: .; j_gene: TRBJ1-6; v_gene: TRBV7-3; abundance: .; CDR3aa: CASSSQGWNSPLHF; CDR3nt: TGTGCCAGCAGCTCACAGGGATGGAATTCACCCCTCCACTTT
d_gene: TRBD2; j_gene: TRBJ2-1; v_gene: TRBV11-3; abundance: .; CDR3aa: CASSLGGTINEQFF; CDR3nt: TGTGCCAGCAGCTTAGGGGGGACTATCAATGAGCAGTTCTTC
d_gene: .; j_gene: TRBJ2-5; v_gene: TRBV28; abundance: .; CDR3aa: CASSTSRAQYF; CDR3nt: TGTGCCAGCAGTACCTCGCGGGCCCAGTACTTC
d_gene: .; j_gene: TRBJ2-1; v_gene: TRBV21-1; abundance: .; CDR3aa: CASSKIAGGQHPYNEQFF; CDR3nt: TGTGCCAGCAGCAAAATAGCGGGGGGGCAACATCCGTACAATGAGCAGTTCTTC
d_gene: .; j_gene: TRBJ1-5; v_gene: TRBV11-2; abundance: .; CDR3aa: CASSLGGNSNQPQHF; CDR3nt: TGTGCCAGCAGCTTAGGCGGCAATAGCAATCAGCCCCAGCATTTT
d_gene: .; j_gene: TRBJ2-3; v_gene: TRBV19; abundance: .; CDR3aa: CASSTGYTDTQYF; CDR3nt: TGTGCCAGTAGCACAGGATACACAGATACGCAGTATTTT
d_gene: TRBD1; j_gene: TRBJ1-1; v_gene: TRBV7-9; abundance: .; CDR3aa: CASSLTGVGTEAFF; CDR3nt: TGTGCCAGCAGCCTAACAGGGGTCGGGACTGAAGCTTTCTTT
d_gene: .; j_gene: TRBJ1-2; v_gene: TRBV5-1; abundance: .; CDR3aa: CASSPWTLSAKGYTF; CDR3nt: TGCGCCAGCAGCCCCTGGACATTATCAGCGAAAGGCTACACCTTC
d_gene: TRBD1; j_gene: TRBJ2-7; v_gene: TRBV5-1; abundance: .; CDR3aa: CASSLGQGVLSYEQYF; CDR3nt: TGCGCCAGCAGCTTGGGACAGGGGGTCCTATCCTACGAGCAGTACTTC
d_gene: .; j_gene: TRBJ1-1; v_gene: TRBV28; abundance: .; CDR3aa: CASSEPAKRAFF; CDR3nt: TGTGCCAGCAGTGAACCAGCGAAGCGGGCTTTCTTT
d_gene: TRBD2; j_gene: TRBJ2-3; v_gene: TRBV5-1; abundance: .; CDR3aa: CASSLGASGSADTQYF; CDR3nt: TGCGCCAGCAGCTTGGGAGCTAGCGGGAGTGCAGATACGCAGTATTTT
d_gene: .; j_gene: TRBJ1-2; v_gene: TRBV6-5; abundance: once; CDR3aa: CASTKVGHGYTF; CDR3nt: TGTGCCAGCACAAAAGTGGGCCATGGCTACACCTTC
d_gene: .; j_gene: TRBJ2-7; v_gene: TRBV27; abundance: .; CDR3aa: CASRRLGGEQYF; CDR3nt: TGTGCCAGCAGGAGACTTGGCGGCGAGCAGTACTTC
d_gene: .; j_gene: TRBJ1-3; v_gene: TRBV18; abundance: once; CDR3aa: CASSPPSGTEYF; CDR3nt: TGTGCCAGCTCACCACCGTCCGGGACGGAATATTTT
d_gene: .; j_gene: TRBJ2-2; v_gene: TRBV7-2; abundance: .; CDR3aa: CASSLGWTGELFF; CDR3nt: TGTGCCAGCAGCTTAGGGTGGACCGGGGAGCTGTTTTTT
d_gene: .; j_gene: TRBJ2-5; v_gene: TRBV25-1; abundance: few; CDR3aa: CASSDQRPETQYF; CDR3nt: TGTGCCAGCAGTGACCAACGACCGGAGACCCAGTACTTC
d_gene: .; j_gene: TRBJ2-1; v_gene: TRBV27; abundance: .; CDR3aa: CASRRTGTWEQFF; CDR3nt: TGTGCCAGCAGGCGCACAGGCACGTGGGAGCAGTTCTTC
d_gene: .; j_gene: TRBJ1-2; v_gene: TRBV7-3; abundance: .; CDR3aa: CASSLEGRGYGYTF; CDR3nt: TGTGCCAGCAGCTTAGAAGGCAGGGGCTATGGCTACACCTTC
d_gene: TRBD1; j_gene: TRBJ1-1; v_gene: TRBV28; abundance: .; CDR3aa: CASSLVAGQGEGAFF; CDR3nt: TGTGCCAGCAGTTTAGTAGCAGGACAGGGGGAGGGAGCTTTCTTT
d_gene: .; j_gene: TRBJ1-1; v_gene: TRBV18; abundance: .; CDR3aa: CASSPQTTVYYEAFF; CDR3nt: TGTGCCAGCTCACCGCAAACGACAGTATACTACGAAGCTTTCTTT
d_gene: .; j_gene: TRBJ1-1; v_gene: TRBV19; abundance: once; CDR3aa: CASSFLTGTTEAFF; CDR3nt: TGTGCCAGTAGTTTTTTAACCGGGACCACTGAAGCTTTCTTT
d_gene: TRBD1; j_gene: TRBJ2-1; v_gene: TRBV24-1; abundance: .; CDR3aa: CATSRTGGLEQFF; CDR3nt: TGTGCCACCAGTAGGACAGGGGGCCTTGAGCAGTTCTTC
d_gene: TRBD1; j_gene: TRBJ2-7; v_gene: TRBV27; abundance: .; CDR3aa: CASRSPGGFYEQYF; CDR3nt: TGTGCCAGCAGATCCCCAGGGGGCTTTTACGAGCAGTACTTC
d_gene: TRBD1; j_gene: TRBJ2-3; v_gene: TRBV5-1; abundance: .; CDR3aa: CASSRGQGSDTQYF; CDR3nt: TGCGCCAGCAGCCGGGGACAGGGCTCAGATACGCAGTATTTT